The clone carrying this T cell receptor beta chain was found many times. What it binds is unknown. From germline, CDR1 is LGHDT and CDR2 YNNKEL (reference sequence). The CDR3 is 14 residues long. The germline V and J ends were trimmed by 1 base and 3 bases, with 7 bases remaining between them. The data belong to a study of T-cell reconstitution after alpha-beta-depleted transplantation in children. Overall study findings and caveats: Expanded graft clones, several hundred of them, were reportedly the source of alpha-beta T cells about two months after transplant. At one year after transplant, newly produced T cells mostly accounted for T-cell counts and diversity.

Unique molecular identifiers were used to barcode this TCRbeta library. Each CDR3 protein is one row after TCRdb ran MiXCR on the PCR reads. The sample shows roughly 100,000 distinct CDR3 sequences, around 7% of them seen only once. The clonotype comes from a boy aged 2-15 years with acute lymphoblastic leukemia, due to receive a stem cell transplant. Sequences were derived from PBMCs, sampled before TCRalphabeta/CD19-depleted stem cell transplant. The V call is TRBV3-1, the J call TRBJ1-5; D unresolved. The CDR3 loop is CASSQGHANQPQHF. CDR3 DNA: TGTGCCAGCAGCCAAGGGCACGCCAATCAGCCCCAGCATTTT.